This T cell receptor (beta chain) was found in a study of blood T cell repertoires in COVID-19. Here immunoSEQ multiplex PCR was the method, and the copy in TCRdb shows in-frame clones only, minus some. The data contain 85,000 to 120,000 clones, 87% of them singletons. Germline CDR1 is SGHTA and CDR2 is FQGNSA. The length of the CDR3 is 15 residues. The V gene end was trimmed by 1 base and the J gene end by 8 bases; junction bases not matched to a gene: 10. The rearrangement links TRBV7-2 to TRBJ1-2; 7 positions match TRBD1. Specimen: peripheral blood. The TCR sequence derives from a man in his forties or fifties with active COVID-19. This CDR3 reads CASSLDLRRGLGYTF. CDR3 coding DNA: TGTGCCAGCAGCTTAGATCTTCGCAGGGGGTTGGGCTACACCTTC.